Shown below are 24 T cell receptor beta chains from a single sample sequenced in a study of siplizumab effects on memory and regulatory T cells. TCRdb's table, derived via immunoSEQ multiplex PCR, lists solely in-frame clones and lacks some. The profile shows tens of thousands of clones, 87% of them singletons. Sequenced input: Tregs sorted from blood. These receptors came from a human donor in good health.

The rearrangement uses TRBV4-2 and TRBJ2-2; D is ambiguous. V lost 0 bases, J lost 6 bases, and 17 bases lay in between. Germline CDR1 LGHNA, CDR2 YNFKEQ. This CDR3 is built from 17 residues. As DNA, the CDR3 is TGTGCCAGCAGCCAAGATCTGAGGCTAGTGATAGCCGGGGAGCTGTTTTTT. This sequence encodes CASSQDLRLVIAGELFF.

The chain employs TRBV28 and TRBJ1-6; D is unclear. The germline V and J ends were trimmed by 2 bases and 0 bases, with 14 bases remaining between them. The CDR3 runs to 18 residues. Germline V CDR1 and CDR2: MDHEN, SYDVKM. The CDR3, as DNA: TGTGCCAGCAGTTTAGCATCCCTGGGGTCCTCCTATAATTCACCCCTCCACTTT. This gives the protein CASSLASLGSSYNSPLHF.

This clone was seen more than once but under ten times. The rearrangement joins TRBV7-9 to TRBJ1-1; possibly TRBD1 for D (6 bases). Germline CDR1 SEHNR, CDR2 FQNEAQ (reference sequence). V was pared by 5 bases and J by 8 bases, with 12 bases between. This CDR3 comprises 12 residues. The CDR3 DNA is TGTGCCAGCAGCGCCGGGGGCAGGGAAGCTTTCTTT. Translated, it gives CASSAGGREAFF.

The rearrangement uses TRBV10-2 and TRBJ2-7, with a weak D call TRBD2 (6 bases). This CDR3 has 13 amino acids. Looked up from germline, CDR1 is WSHSY and CDR2 is SAAADI. The germline V and J ends were trimmed by 4 bases and 2 bases, with 9 bases remaining between them. The CDR3 bases are TGCGCCAGCAGTGGGACTACCACCTACGAGCAGTACTTC. Protein: CASSGTTTYEQYF.

The V call is TRBV7-9, the J call TRBJ2-3, with TRBD2 matching 7 bases. This CDR3 has 13 residues. CDR1 SEHNR and CDR2 FQNEAQ come from the germline V gene (reference sequence). Trimming at V came to 3 bases and at J to 4 bases, leaving 1 base not matched to a gene. The CDR3 nucleotides read TGTGCCAGCAGCTTCAGCGGGGCAGATACGCAGTATTTT. This gives the protein CASSFSGADTQYF.

The chain is built from TRBV10-1 and TRBJ2-3, with a possible D match to TRBD2 (6 bases). The ends were cut back, 8 bases at V and 4 bases at J, with 16 bases in the middle. Germline V gene data show CDR1 as WNHNN and CDR2 as SYGVQD (reference sequence). This CDR3 contains 14 residues. The CDR3 nucleotides read TGCGCCAGCTCCCCGGGACTTTTACCAGATACGCAGTATTTT. This gives the protein CASSPGLLPDTQYF.

The gene calls are TRBV5-1 and TRBJ2-7; 10 nucleotides agree with TRBD2. V was clipped by 4 bases and J by 7 bases; unmatched bases: 11. This CDR3 contains 15 residues. CDR1 is SGHRS, CDR2 YFSETQ, per germline. DNA of the CDR3: TGCGCCAGCAGCCTCCCCAGCGGGGGGGCTGGGGAGCAGTACTTC. This gives the protein CASSLPSGGAGEQYF.

This clone was seen only once. The rearrangement joins TRBV30 to TRBJ2-6, with 9 bases lining up with TRBD1. CDR1 GTSNPN and CDR2 SVGIG come from the germline V gene (reference sequence). This CDR3 comprises 17 residues. V lost 5 bases to trimming and J lost 0 bases; unmatched junction nucleotides: 8. The CDR3 nucleotides are TGTGCCTGGTACGGGACAGGGCATTACTCTGGGGCCAACGTCCTGACTTTC. Amino acid sequence: CAWYGTGHYSGANVLTF.

The chain has TRBV9 and TRBJ2-3, with TRBD1 as a possible D gene (5 bases). Germline V lookup: CDR1 SGDLS, CDR2 YYNGEE. The CDR3 consists of 16 residues. The ends were cut back, 5 bases at V and 1 base at J, with 17 bases in the middle. The CDR3 reads CASSPGYSLGTDTQYF. The CDR3 coding sequence is TGTGCCAGCAGTCCAGGGTACTCCTTGGGCACAGATACGCAGTATTTT.

The genes are TRBV6-5 and TRBJ2-7, with 7 bases aligning to TRBD2. Germline-derived CDR1 and CDR2 are MNHEY and SVGAGI. CDR3 length equals 14 residues. J lost 2 bases, V lost 6 bases, and 7 bases had no gene match. The DNA of the CDR3 is TGTGCCAGCAGCTACGGAGGGAGGGCCTACGAGCAGTACTTC. Protein sequence: CASSYGGRAYEQYF.

The chain carries TRBV18 and TRBJ2-7; perhaps TRBD1 as D (6 bases). Looked up from germline, CDR1 is KGHSH and CDR2 is LQKENI. The V and J ends lost 3 bases and 1 base respectively, with 7 bases between them. The CDR3 is 13 amino acids. This CDR3 is CASSPDSSYEQYF. CDR3 DNA sequence: TGTGCCAGCTCACCGGACAGTTCCTACGAGCAGTACTTC.

V is TRBV28 and J is TRBJ2-5, with D unresolved. The end of the DNA aligns better with TRBJ2-7, so the J call may be wrong. Germline CDR1 reads MDHEN; CDR2 reads SYDVKM. The CDR3 sequence is 10 residues long. The DNA of the CDR3 is TGTGCCAGCAGTTACTACGAGCAGTACTTC. Protein product: CASSYYEQYF.

The chain is built from TRBV5-4 and TRBJ2-5, with TRBD2 identical over 9 bases. This CDR3 is 15 amino acids long. V lost 0 bases to trimming and J lost 4 bases; unmatched junction nucleotides: 4. In germline, CDR1 is SGHNT, CDR2 YYREEE (reference sequence). As DNA, the CDR3 is TGTGCCAGCAGCTTGGATGGTAGCGGGGGAGAGACCCAGTACTTC. Protein sequence: CASSLDGSGGETQYF.

The genes are TRBV6-1 and TRBJ1-4, with TRBD1 as a possible D gene (5 bases). Germline CDR1 reads MNHNS; CDR2 reads SASEGT. The CDR3 is 13 residues long. The ends were cut back, 7 bases at V and 8 bases at J, with 14 bases in the middle. CDR3 in DNA: TGTGCCAGCATCCCCCAGGGACGCGAAAAACTGTTTTTT. Protein sequence: CASIPQGREKLFF.

The V and J genes are TRBV6-5 and TRBJ2-3; a possible D gene is TRBD1 (5 bases). V shed 5 bases and J shed 8 bases, with 8 bases lying between them. The CDR3 contains 11 residues. Germline V gene data show CDR1 as MNHEY and CDR2 as SVGAGI. CDR3 DNA: TGTGCCAGCAGTCAGGGTGGTACGCAGTATTTT. Translating gives CASSQGGTQYF.

The rearrangement uses TRBV11-2 and TRBJ2-7; the match to TRBD2 covers 10 bases. Germline V CDR1 and CDR2: SGHAT, FQNNGV. The CDR3 contains 16 residues. V was clipped by 4 bases and J by 4 bases; unmatched bases: 10. CDR3 DNA: TGTGCCAGCAGCTCCAACTACCTAGCGGGGGTATACGAGCAGTACTTC. Encoded protein: CASSSNYLAGVYEQYF.

The chain combines TRBV13 with TRBJ2-2, with D hard to call. This CDR3 region has 13 residues. V gave up 4 bases and J gave up 6 bases, with 9 bases separating them. Germline V lookup: CDR1 PRHDT, CDR2 FYEKMQ (reference sequence). The CDR3 DNA reads TGTGCCAGCAGCTCCCTCGGCTCCGGGGAGCTGTTTTTT. Amino acids: CASSSLGSGELFF.

The chain is built from TRBV5-6 and TRBJ2-2; D might be TRBD2 (6 bases). Trimming removed 4 bases from V and 3 bases from J, with 13 bases in between. Germline lookup yields CDR1 SGHDT and CDR2 YYEEEE. This CDR3 has 15 residues. The CDR3 region has the DNA TGTGCCAGCAGCCAATGGACGGGAGACACCGGGGAGCTGTTTTTT. Protein product: CASSQWTGDTGELFF. Filled out from reference TRBV5-6 and TRBJ2-2, the complete variable domain reads DAGVTQSPTHLIKTRGQQVTLRCSPKSGHDTVSWYQQALGQGPQFIFQYYEEEERQRGNFPDRFSGHQFPNYSSELNVNALLLGDSALYLCASSQWTGDTGELFFGEGSRLTVL.

The CDR3 is CASSFSGANVLTF. The CDR3 DNA reads TGTGCCAGTAGTTTCTCTGGGGCCAACGTCCTGACTTTC. This chain joins TRBV19 and TRBJ2-6; D unclear. Trimming removed 5 bases from V and 0 bases from J, with 2 bases in between. CDR3 size: 13 residues. Germline loops: CDR1 LNHDA, CDR2 SQIVND (reference sequence).

This chain connects TRBV7-9 to TRBJ1-2; TRBD1 might be the D (6 bases). Germline V gene data show CDR1 as SEHNR and CDR2 as FQNEAQ (reference sequence). Trimming stripped 0 bases from V and 2 bases from J, with 13 bases between. This CDR3 is 16 amino acids long. The CDR3 region has the DNA TGTGCCAGCAGCTTAGCCGTACTCGGGACAAACTATGGCTACACCTTC. This codes for CASSLAVLGTNYGYTF.

The V and J genes are TRBV12-5 and TRBJ1-5, with D hard to call. V lost 8 bases to trimming and J lost 5 bases, with 10 bases between them. CDR3 length equals 12 residues. Germline CDR1 and CDR2: LGHNT and FRNRAP. The CDR3 is CASREGDQPQHF. The CDR3 DNA reads TGTGCTAGTCGTGAGGGAGATCAGCCCCAGCATTTT.

This rearrangement joins TRBV2 to TRBJ2-1; tentatively, D is TRBD1 (5 bases). V lost 8 bases and J 2 bases, leaving 10 bases between the germline ends. CDR1 and CDR2 from the germline V gene are SNHLY and FYNNEI. This CDR3 contains 13 residues. The CDR3 protein is CASRQGTYNEQFF. CDR3 nucleotide sequence: TGTGCCAGCCGCCAGGGAACCTACAATGAGCAGTTCTTC.

This clone showed up just once. The V call is TRBV18, the J call TRBJ2-7; D not certain. The CDR3 totals 12 residues. Germline V lookup: CDR1 KGHSH, CDR2 LQKENI. Deletions cut 2 bases from V and 5 bases from J, with 7 bases between. The CDR3 here is CASSPSSDEQYF. As DNA, the CDR3 is TGTGCCAGCTCACCAAGCAGTGACGAGCAGTACTTC.

J is TRBJ1-6 and V is TRBV10-3; D is unclear. The CDR3 is 13 amino acids. The germline V gene has CDR1 ENHRY and CDR2 SYGVKD. V was cut by 6 bases and J by 3 bases, with 6 bases left in between. CDR3 coding DNA: TGTGCCATCAGATTAGACTATAATTCACCCCTCCACTTT. It codes for CAIRLDYNSPLHF.